This TCR beta chain was sequenced during a study of T cell repertoires in cytomegalovirus infection. Overall study context: An indication of both CMV infection and matching HLA type came from public TCR beta signatures. Study-wide points: What dominated the ex vivo response were HLA-C-restricted CMV-specific TCR beta clonotypes.

TCRdb re-called the reads through MiXCR, storing one row per CDR3 protein. The repertoire holds hundreds of thousands of distinct CDR3 sequences, with around 35% as singletons. V dropped 5 bases and J dropped 4 bases, with 18 bases sitting between them. The germline CDR1 and CDR2 sequences are SGHTA and FQGNSA. The CDR3 is made up of 16 amino acids. Points on this clonotype: Its specificity is unknown.

The sequences come from cultured PBMCs, collected from culture after CMV antigen stimulation. V is TRBV7-2 and J is TRBJ1-3, with D hard to call. This clonotype was sampled from a human donor in good health (CMV status not recorded). Some clones in this sample may be carry-over from other donors' samples. The CDR3 nucleotides read TGTGCCAGCAGCACCGCAGGCGATCTCTGGGGAAACACCATATATTTT. Its translation is CASSTAGDLWGNTIYF.